Shown below are 6 T cell receptor beta chains from a single sample sequenced in a study of CD8 T cells in Susac syndrome. RNA in amounts of roughly 0.5 to 1 ug was reverse transcribed with random hexamers. Via MiXCR, TCRdb re-called the immunoSEQ multiplex PCR reads, giving one row per CDR3 protein. The table lists about 160,000 distinct CDR3 sequences, about 91% of them singletons. Sequenced input: CD4+ T cells from PBMCs. The receptors originated from a human donor in good health.

The chain employs TRBV9 and TRBJ2-5; D gene uncertain. This CDR3 contains 13 residues. Germline V gives CDR1 SGDLS, CDR2 YYNGEE. V dropped 4 bases and J dropped 1 base, with 8 bases sitting between them. The CDR3 DNA reads as TGTGCCAGCAGCTCGCCACCCCAAGAGACCCAGTACTTC. Amino acids: CASSSPPQETQYF.

CDR3 loop: CASRAGTTQIITETQYF. Written as DNA, the CDR3 is TGTGCCAGTAGAGCCGGGACCACCCAAATCATCACTGAGACCCAGTACTTC. The chain uses TRBV19 and TRBJ2-5; D tentatively reads TRBD1 or TRBD2 (5 bases each). Looked up from germline, CDR1 is LNHDA and CDR2 is SQIVND (reference sequence). V was pared by 6 bases and J by 5 bases, with 25 bases between. The CDR3 covers 17 residues. Together with reference TRBV19 and TRBJ2-5, the CDR3 gives the full variable domain: DGGITQSPKYLFRKEGQNVTLSCEQNLNHDAMYWYRQDPGQGLRLIYYSQIVNDFQKGDIAEGYSVSREKKESFPLTVTSAQKNPTAFYLCASRAGTTQIITETQYFGPGTRLLVL.

The rearrangement joins TRBV29-1 to TRBJ2-6, with TRBD1 identical over 7 bases. The germline gives CDR1 SQVTM, CDR2 ANQGSEA. With V trimmed by 6 bases and J by 4 bases, 6 bases remained unmatched. The CDR3 covers 14 residues. The chain's CDR3 is CSVTGVGGANVLTF. The CDR3 DNA is TGCAGCGTAACAGGGGTAGGGGGGGCCAACGTCCTGACTTTC.

The genes are TRBV5-1 and TRBJ2-3; no firm D call. CDR3 length: 12 amino acids. The germline V and J ends were trimmed by 4 bases and 6 bases, with 9 bases remaining between them. Germline V gene data show CDR1 as SGHRS and CDR2 as YFSETQ. The CDR3 reads CASSRQEDTQYF. CDR3 sequence (DNA): TGCGCCAGCAGCAGGCAGGAGGATACGCAGTATTTT.

The J gene is TRBJ2-3, the V gene TRBV5-1, with D unclear. The CDR3 has 17 amino acids. Germline values: CDR1 SGHRS, CDR2 YFSETQ. V was pared by 2 bases and J by 0 bases, with 16 bases between. In DNA form, the CDR3 reads TGCGCCAGCAGCTTCTCGGTTGGAACAGTTAGCACAGATACGCAGTATTTT. The encoded protein is CASSFSVGTVSTDTQYF.

The chain employs TRBV18 and TRBJ2-3; no definite D call. The CDR3 is 13 residues long. Germline V gene lookup returns CDR1 KGHSH and CDR2 LQKENI. V gave up 5 bases and J gave up 3 bases, with 9 bases separating them. The CDR3 loop is CASSSSSTDTQYF. CDR3 DNA sequence: TGTGCCAGCTCATCGTCCAGTACAGATACGCAGTATTTT.